The TCR beta chain described here comes from a study of Ad26.COV2.S vaccination and SARS-CoV-2 variants. Whole-study context: Enrollment placed the donor in the COV1001 Ad26.COV2.S trial arm. Study results and limitations: The study found higher spike-specific TCR breadth in vaccine than placebo recipients. There was reportedly substantial breadth in spike-specific CD8+ and CD4+ T cell responses after vaccination.

Germline lookup yields CDR1 LGHDT and CDR2 YNNKEL (reference sequence). This CDR3 has 16 amino acids. J was trimmed by 1 base and V by 4 bases; bases with no gene match: 8. TCRdb's copy holds only in-frame clones and misses some; the assay was immunoSEQ multiplex PCR. The sample shows 510,000 or so clones, roughly nine tenths of them seen only once. Stated treatment: around 19 received Ad26.COV2.S at low or high dose, single or two shots; 5 received placebo; per-sample allocation not given. Day 63 after the first injection of vaccine or placebo was the sampling time. The administered vaccine (an Ad26 vector) expressed Wuhan-strain SARS-CoV-2 spike. About this clone: Its cognate antigen is unknown.

The receptor was derived from a person between 18 and 59 years old who received the Ad26.COV2.S COVID-19 vaccine or a placebo. The V gene is TRBV3-1 (or the pseudogene TRBV3-2), the J gene TRBJ2-3; 7 positions match TRBD2. Sequencing used peripheral blood, obtained in a trial of Ad26.COV2.S vaccine versus placebo. CDR3 residues: CASSLVGGSGTDTQYF. The CDR3 region has the DNA TGTGCCAGCAGCCTAGTCGGCGGGAGCGGCACAGATACGCAGTATTTT.